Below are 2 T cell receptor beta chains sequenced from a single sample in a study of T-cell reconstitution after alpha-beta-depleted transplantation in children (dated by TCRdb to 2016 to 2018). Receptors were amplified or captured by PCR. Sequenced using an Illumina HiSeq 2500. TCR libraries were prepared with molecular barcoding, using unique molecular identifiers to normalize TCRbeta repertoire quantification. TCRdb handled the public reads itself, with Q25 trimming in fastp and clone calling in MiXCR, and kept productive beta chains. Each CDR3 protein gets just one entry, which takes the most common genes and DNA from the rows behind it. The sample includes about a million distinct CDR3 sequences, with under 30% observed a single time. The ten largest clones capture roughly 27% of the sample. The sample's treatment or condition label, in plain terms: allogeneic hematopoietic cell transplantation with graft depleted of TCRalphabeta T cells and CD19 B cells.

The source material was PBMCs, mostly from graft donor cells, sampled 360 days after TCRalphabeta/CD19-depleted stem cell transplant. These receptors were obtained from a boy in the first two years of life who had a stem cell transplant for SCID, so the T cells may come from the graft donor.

The CDR3 loop is CASSLVPTAYNEQFF. CDR3 DNA sequence: TGTGCCAGCAGCTTGGTCCCGACAGCCTACAATGAGCAGTTCTTC. The rearrangement links TRBV5-5 to TRBJ2-1; a weak D match, TRBD1 (5 bases). The CDR3 is 15 residues long. Between the trimmed V and J ends, which lost 0 bases and 2 bases, there was a span of 9 bases. Germline-derived CDR1 and CDR2 are SGHKS and YYEKEE (reference sequence). Supplemented by reference TRBV5-5 and TRBJ2-1, the full variable domain reads DAGVTQSPTHLIKTRGQQVTLRCSPISGHKSVSWYQQVLGQGPQFIFQYYEKEERGRGNFPDRFSARQFPNYSSELNVNALLLGDSALYLCASSLVPTAYNEQFFGPGTRLTVL.

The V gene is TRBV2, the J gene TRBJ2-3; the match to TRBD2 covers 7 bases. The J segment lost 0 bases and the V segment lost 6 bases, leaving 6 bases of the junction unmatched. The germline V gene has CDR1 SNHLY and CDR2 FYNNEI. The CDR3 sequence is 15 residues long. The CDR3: CASSSRLASTDTQYF. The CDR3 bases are TGTGCCAGCAGCTCCAGACTAGCTAGCACAGATACGCAGTATTTT.